Described below is a single TCR beta chain sequence and its context. Its binding antigen is unknown. This receptor is murine, so its gene names and germline sequences reflect the mouse genome. The DNA ends 1 residue before the CDR3 does, and the rest of the CDR3 is filled in from the germline J gene. In the same sample, other DNA sequences code for this CDR3. This entry belongs to a study of tissue T cells after allogeneic stem cell transplantation (dated by TCRdb to between 2021 and 2024). For context, the study as a whole: The study profiled TCR beta repertoires in many tissues obtained from research autopsies of patients with and without GVHD, and also in mouse models of GVHD. The human arm was a prospective observational study without blinding or randomization.

V and J lose 6 bases and 3 bases, and a span of 5 bases separates them. Including cysteine and phenylalanine, the CDR3 has 12 amino acids. The CDR3 was read in part: 33 bases, with the frame set at base 1. According to the germline V gene, CDR1 reads SGHND and CDR2 reads FRSKSL. Summary of the overall study and its limitations: Blood and spleen T cells captured only a limited portion of the TCR repertoire detected in tissues, in both patients and mice. Few T cell clones were found to be shared across patients, but shared repertoire signatures across patients were revealed in a tissue-specific fashion by motif-based clustering. Within patients, how anatomically similar tissues were was a major factor shaping TCR repertoire composition, regardless of disease or transplant status. The patient cohort was small and clinically heterogeneous, and sampling depth was acknowledged as a limitation. Which tissue TCRs were alloreactive or antigen-specific was not determined in the study, and some clones might have been persisting host cells.

Library prep was done by the immunoSEQ multiplex PCR assay. TCRbeta CDR3 sequencing was performed at survey depth by Adaptive Biotechnologies, and CDR3 sequences, V/J genes, productive frequency and template counts were reported. TCR beta CDR3 regions were amplified from genomic DNA rather than RNA. For the original study's pipeline: Jensen-Shannon divergence was used to quantify pairwise repertoire overlap between tissues, with a value of 1 indicating complete divergence and a value of 0 indicating identical repertoires. Tissues were clustered by single-linkage agglomerative hierarchical clustering of pairwise JSD values and displayed as dendrograms. GLIPH2 was run on all patient samples with simulation_depth 1000, kmer_min_depth 3, cdr3_length_cutoff 8, keeping groups with more than two unique CDR3s. In a standardized tissue-overlap score, Jaccard GLIPH-group overlap across patients was extrapolated to a standard repertoire size of 1000 clones. Linear mixed-effect models, with tissue as a fixed effect and individual as a random effect, were used to test how diversity related to clinical or experimental variables. The table comes from immuneACCESS by way of TCRdb, which keeps in-frame sequences with V and J called. Part of the clones is missing from these tables; in studies checked, under half for an unresolved V gene and the rest for unknown reasons. That table furnishes V, J and clone size, whereas the DNA furnished D and trimming. The sample table records thousands of clones; around 47% of these occur just once. Around 7.8% of the sample is taken by the ten largest.

Explained via the paper, the time point label denotes: mouse harvest day 7 after allogeneic transplant. Mouse grafts combined 10^7 T-cell-depleted bone marrow cells with 10^6 splenic CD5+ T cells, given via tail vein injection. GVHD in mice was modeled with a major MHC-mismatch B6 (H2b) into BALB/c (H2d) model, and tissues were profiled at day 7 or 14. On day 7 or 14 post-transplant, mouse tissues and retro-orbital blood were harvested with separate sterile tools for each animal, and livers were flushed beforehand. Before genomic DNA was isolated with the DNeasy Blood & Tissue Kit, mouse tissues were minced with razor blades in buffered saline.

The chain uses TRBV15 and TRBJ1-4; the D gene cannot be resolved reliably. Sequenced sample: lymph node tissue. This TCR derives from a female BALB/c mouse given C57BL/6 T cells with graft-versus-host disease after an allogeneic hematopoietic cell transplant. This receptor has the CDR3 CASRDANERLFF. Partial CDR3 DNA: TGTGCCAGCAGGGACGCCAACGAAAGATTATTT.